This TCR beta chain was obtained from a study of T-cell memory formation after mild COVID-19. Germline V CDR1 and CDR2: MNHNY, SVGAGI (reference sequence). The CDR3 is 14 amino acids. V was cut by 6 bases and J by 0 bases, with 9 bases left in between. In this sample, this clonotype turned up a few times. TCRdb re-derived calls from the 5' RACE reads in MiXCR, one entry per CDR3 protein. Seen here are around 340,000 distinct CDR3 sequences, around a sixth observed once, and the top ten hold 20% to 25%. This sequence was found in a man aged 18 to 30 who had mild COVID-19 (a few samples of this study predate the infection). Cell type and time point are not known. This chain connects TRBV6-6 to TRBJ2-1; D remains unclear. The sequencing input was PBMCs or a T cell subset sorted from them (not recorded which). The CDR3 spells CASRTYSSYNEQFF. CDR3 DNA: TGTGCCAGCAGGACTTACAGCTCCTACAATGAGCAGTTCTTC.